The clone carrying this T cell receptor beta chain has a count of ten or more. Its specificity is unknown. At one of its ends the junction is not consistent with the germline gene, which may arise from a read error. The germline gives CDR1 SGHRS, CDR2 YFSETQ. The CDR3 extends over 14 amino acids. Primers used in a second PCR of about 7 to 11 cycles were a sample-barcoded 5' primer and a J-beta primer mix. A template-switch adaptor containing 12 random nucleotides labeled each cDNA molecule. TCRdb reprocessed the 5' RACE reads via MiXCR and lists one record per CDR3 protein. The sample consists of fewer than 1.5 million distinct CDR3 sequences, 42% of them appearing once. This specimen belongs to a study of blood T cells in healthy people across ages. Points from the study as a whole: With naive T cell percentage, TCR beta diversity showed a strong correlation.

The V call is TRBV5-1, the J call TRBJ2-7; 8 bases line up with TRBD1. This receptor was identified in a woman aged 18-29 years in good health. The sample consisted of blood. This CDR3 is CASSLTGVTYEQYF. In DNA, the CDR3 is TGTGCCAGCAGTCTGACAGGGGTCACCTACGAGCAGTACTTC. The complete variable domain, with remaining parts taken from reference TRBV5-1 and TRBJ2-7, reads KAGVTQTPRYLIKTRGQQVTLSCSPISGHRSVSWYQQTPGQGLQFLFEYFSETQRNKGNFPGRFSGRQFSNSRSEMNVSTLELGDSALYLCASSLTGVTYEQYFGPGTRLTVT.